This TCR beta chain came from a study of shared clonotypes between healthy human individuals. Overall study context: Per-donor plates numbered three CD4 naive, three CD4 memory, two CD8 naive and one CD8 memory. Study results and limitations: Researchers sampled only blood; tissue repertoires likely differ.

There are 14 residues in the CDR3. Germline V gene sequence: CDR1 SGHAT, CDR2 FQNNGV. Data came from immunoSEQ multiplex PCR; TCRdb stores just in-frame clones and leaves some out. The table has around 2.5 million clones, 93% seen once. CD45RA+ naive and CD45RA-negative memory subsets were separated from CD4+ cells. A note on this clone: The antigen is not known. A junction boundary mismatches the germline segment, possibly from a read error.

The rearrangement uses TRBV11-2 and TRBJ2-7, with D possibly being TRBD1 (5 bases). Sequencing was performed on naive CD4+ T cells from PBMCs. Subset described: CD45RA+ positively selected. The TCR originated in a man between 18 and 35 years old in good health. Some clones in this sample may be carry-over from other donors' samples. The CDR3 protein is CASSIDSTPYEQYF. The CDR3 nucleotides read TGTGCCAGCAGCATAGACAGCACACCCTACGAGCAGTACTTC.